This T cell receptor beta chain was sequenced in a study of Graves' ophthalmopathy and Graves' hyperthyroidism. Study-wide results and limits: Ophthalmopathy progression prediction by the model yielded a sensitivity of around 68% and a specificity of under 85%. Blood was where most expanded thyroid clonotypes above 0.001 frequency also turned up. Built on 13 signatures, a model told ophthalmopathy apart from stable hyperthyroidism with about 88% sensitivity and 80% to 82% specificity.

Diagnosis was based on clinical symptoms, serum thyroxine, TRAb, thyroid ultrasound and orbital computed tomography. Trimming cost V 3 bases and J 6 bases, with 8 bases left between them. The CDR3 contains 12 residues. Amplifying from RNA transcripts, the study obtained TCR beta CDR3 regions. Second-round multiplex PCR came after first-round RT-PCR with HTBI primers. TCRdb recomputed calls from the multiplex PCR reads with MiXCR, one row per CDR3 protein. This table has a few hundred thousand distinct CDR3 sequences, less than 45% appearing once. The sample holds a few counts of this clonotype. Its antigen is not known.

The clonotype was recovered from an adult man with Graves' hyperthyroidism. The rearrangement joins TRBV12-3 or TRBV12-4 to TRBJ1-1; TRBD1 might be the D (5 bases). The material sequenced was peripheral blood or thyroid tissue (not recorded which). CDR3 in amino acids: CASSLGLPEAFF. CDR3 in DNA: TGTGCCAGCAGTTTGGGGCTCCCTGAAGCTTTCTTT.